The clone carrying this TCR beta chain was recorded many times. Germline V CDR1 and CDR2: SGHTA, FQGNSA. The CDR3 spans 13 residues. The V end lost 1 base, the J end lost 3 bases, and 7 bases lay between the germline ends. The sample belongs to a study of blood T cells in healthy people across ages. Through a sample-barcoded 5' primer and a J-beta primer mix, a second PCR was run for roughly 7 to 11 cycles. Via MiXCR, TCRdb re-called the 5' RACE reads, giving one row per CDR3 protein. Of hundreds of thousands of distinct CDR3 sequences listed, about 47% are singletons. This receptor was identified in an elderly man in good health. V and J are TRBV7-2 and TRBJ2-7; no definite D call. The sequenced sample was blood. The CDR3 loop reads CASSLGQLYEQYF. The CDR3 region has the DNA TGTGCCAGCAGCTTAGGCCAGCTCTACGAGCAGTACTTC.